These 15 T cell receptor beta chains came from one sample sequenced in a study of CD8 T cells in Susac syndrome. RNA was extracted with the RNeasy kit, and a quantity of 0.5 to 1 ug was reverse transcribed using random hexamers. One entry per CDR3 protein results from TCRdb running MiXCR on the immunoSEQ multiplex PCR reads. The table shows about 180,000 distinct CDR3 sequences, with 93% occurring only once. The sequenced sample was CD4+ T cells from PBMCs. All receptors derive from a human donor with multiple sclerosis.

The V gene is TRBV15, the J gene TRBJ1-1; unclear D gene. The CDR3 is 15 amino acids. In germline, CDR1 is LNHNV, CDR2 YYDKDF (reference sequence). Deletions cut 0 bases from V and 4 bases from J, with 12 bases between. The CDR3 reads CATSRDVTSGTEAFF. Written as DNA, the CDR3 is TGTGCCACCAGCAGAGATGTGACCTCAGGCACTGAAGCTTTCTTT.

The chain employs TRBV5-4 and TRBJ1-2; TRBD1 might be the D (6 bases). Germline CDR1 SGHNT, CDR2 YYREEE (reference sequence). CDR3 length: 14 residues. V lost 4 bases and J 6 bases, leaving 16 bases between the germline ends. CDR3 in amino acids: CASSQDSYWDGYTF. For the CDR3, the DNA is TGTGCCAGCAGCCAGGACAGCTACTGGGATGGCTACACCTTC.

The chain carries TRBV6-2 or TRBV6-3 and TRBJ2-2; 12 bases align to TRBD1. Per germline, CDR1 MNHEY and CDR2 SVGEGT. Trimming took 3 bases from V and 5 from J; bases not matched to a gene: 10. The CDR3 covers 18 residues. The CDR3 here is CASSYTTGTGGWTGELFF. The DNA for the CDR3 is TGTGCCAGCAGTTATACTACCGGGACAGGGGGCTGGACCGGGGAGCTGTTTTTT.

The V call is TRBV7-2, the J call TRBJ2-3; TRBD2 matches at 7 bases. The CDR3 has 14 residues. V lost 3 bases to trimming and J lost 4 bases; unmatched junction nucleotides: 4. CDR1 and CDR2 from the germline V gene are SGHTA and FQGNSA. CDR3 bases: TGTGCCAGCAGCTTGGATAGCGGGCCAGATACGCAGTATTTT. Its translation is CASSLDSGPDTQYF.

The genes are TRBV9 and TRBJ1-4; tentatively, D is TRBD1 (6 bases). The CDR3 has 15 amino acids. Germline CDR1 is SGDLS and CDR2 is YYNGEE. The ends were cut back, 0 bases at V and 8 bases at J, with 14 bases in the middle. The DNA for the CDR3 is TGTGCCAGCAGCGTAGGGGATCAGGGGAGAGAAAAACTGTTTTTT. It specifies CASSVGDQGREKLFF.

The rearrangement joins TRBV28 to TRBJ2-5; 7 bases align to TRBD2. The CDR3 has 13 residues. Germline CDR1 MDHEN, CDR2 SYDVKM. V was pared by 6 bases and J by 4 bases, with 5 bases of the junction left unmatched. The DNA of the CDR3 is TGTGCCAGCAGCCGAGCGGGGTCAGAGACCCAGTACTTC. As protein: CASSRAGSETQYF.

This sequence joins TRBV29-1 and TRBJ1-1; D uncertain. V was pared by 3 bases and J by 1 base, with 3 bases between. This CDR3 is 11 amino acids long. The V gene's germline CDR1 is SQVTM and CDR2 ANQGSEA. The CDR3 here is CSVEQNTEAFF. The CDR3 coding sequence is TGCAGCGTTGAGCAGAACACTGAAGCTTTCTTT. The full variable domain, in which reference TRBV29-1 and TRBJ1-1 provide the parts outside the CDR3, is SAVISQKPSRDICQRGTSLTIQCQVDSQVTMMFWYRQQPGQSLTLIATANQGSEATYESGFVIDKFPISRPNLTFSTLTVSNMSPEDSSIYLCSVEQNTEAFFGQGTRLTVV.

The chain couples TRBV10-3 to TRBJ1-2; TRBD1 is a possible D gene (5 bases). Germline-derived CDR1 and CDR2 are ENHRY and SYGVKD. V gave up 6 bases and J gave up 8 bases, with 16 bases separating them. The CDR3 is 13 amino acids. CDR3 in amino acids: CAIREGAGTGYTF. CDR3 sequence (DNA): TGTGCCATCAGGGAAGGGGCAGGGACGGGCTACACCTTC.

The chain carries TRBV29-1 and TRBJ2-1, with D hard to call. The CDR3 runs 14 residues. The V gene's germline CDR1 is SQVTM and CDR2 ANQGSEA. Trimming removed 0 bases from V and 3 bases from J, with 9 bases in between. CDR3 sequence: CSVEDLLYYNEQFF. The DNA for the CDR3 is TGCAGCGTTGAAGATCTTCTGTACTACAATGAGCAGTTCTTC.

This sequence joins TRBV7-8 and TRBJ1-5; D might be TRBD1 (5 bases). CDR3 length equals 13 residues. The ends were cut back, 1 base at V and 5 bases at J, with 6 bases in the middle. From germline, CDR1 is SGHVS and CDR2 FQNEAQ. The CDR3 sequence: CASSLGGDQPQHF. The CDR3, as DNA: TGTGCCAGCAGCTTAGGGGGGGATCAGCCCCAGCATTTT.

The chain links TRBV9 to TRBJ2-5; TRBD2 matches 10 bases. CDR1 is SGDLS and CDR2 is YYNGEE in the germline V gene. The CDR3 extends over 15 amino acids. Trimming at V came to 0 bases and at J to 3 bases, leaving 2 bases not matched to a gene. The CDR3 bases are TGTGCCAGCAGCGTAGGAACTAGCGGGGAAGAGACCCAGTACTTC. Amino acids: CASSVGTSGEETQYF.

The chain uses TRBV30 and TRBJ2-6; a weak D match, TRBD1 (6 bases). The CDR3 runs 13 residues. Trimming took 8 bases from V and 2 from J, leaving 10 bases between them. Per the germline V gene, CDR1 is GTSNPN and CDR2 is SVGIG (reference sequence). CDR3: CAQGGTGANVLTF. The CDR3 DNA reads TGTGCCCAAGGGGGAACTGGGGCCAACGTCCTGACTTTC.

V gene TRBV4-1 combines with J gene TRBJ2-1; TRBD2 aligns across 8 bases. Germline V gene lookup returns CDR1 MGHRA and CDR2 YSYEKL. The CDR3 runs to 13 residues. V was pared by 5 bases and J by 9 bases, with 6 bases of the junction left unmatched. CDR3 DNA: TGCGCCAGCAGCTATGAGCGGGAGCTTGAGCAGTTCTTC. Its translation is CASSYERELEQFF.

The chain recombines TRBV18 with TRBJ2-1; the match to TRBD2 covers 8 bases. Germline trimming cut 6 bases from V and 7 bases from J; bases unmatched to any gene: 5. CDR1 is KGHSH, CDR2 LQKENI, per germline. The CDR3 loop spans 13 amino acids. In DNA form, the CDR3 reads TGTGCCAGCTCCCCCGGGAGGGAAAATGAGCAGTTCTTC. Translated, it gives CASSPGRENEQFF.

CDR3 in DNA: TGTGCCTGGAGTGTACGTCTGGAAACTTCACCCCTCCACTTT. This translates into CAWSVRLETSPLHF. The chain uses TRBV30 and TRBJ1-6; D is ambiguous. The V and J ends lost 0 bases and 9 bases respectively, with 12 bases between them. The germline CDR1 and CDR2 sequences are GTSNPN and SVGIG (reference sequence). The CDR3 extends over 14 amino acids.